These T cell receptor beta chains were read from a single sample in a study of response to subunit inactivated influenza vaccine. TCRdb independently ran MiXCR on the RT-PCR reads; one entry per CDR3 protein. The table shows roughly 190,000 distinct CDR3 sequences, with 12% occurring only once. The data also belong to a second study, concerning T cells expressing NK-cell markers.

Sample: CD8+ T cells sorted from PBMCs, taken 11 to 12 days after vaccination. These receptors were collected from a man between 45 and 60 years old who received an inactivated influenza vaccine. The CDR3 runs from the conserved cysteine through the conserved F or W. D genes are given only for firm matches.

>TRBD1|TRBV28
CASNPDRGLVLGSEKLFF
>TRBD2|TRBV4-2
CASSQDLVAGGLDTQYF
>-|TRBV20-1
CSTRFSYNEQFF
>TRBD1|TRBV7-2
CASSLWTGPYEQYF
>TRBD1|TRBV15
CATSRGTGSGANVLTF
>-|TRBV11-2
CASSYRTYSSTDTQYF
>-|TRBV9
CASSEGLTLPNYGYTF
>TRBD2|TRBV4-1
CASSLVPVDIAEAGVDNEQFF
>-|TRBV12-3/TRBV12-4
CASSFSGGTDTQYF
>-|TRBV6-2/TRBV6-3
CASSYGGIGELFF
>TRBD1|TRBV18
CASSLGQAASGANVLTF
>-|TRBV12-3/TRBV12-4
CASSRPGLNEKLFF
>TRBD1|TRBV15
CATSRGQGVTDTQYF
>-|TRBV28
CASSLSKSLNEQFF
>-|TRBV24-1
CATRASIGGTGELFF
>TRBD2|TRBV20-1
CSAATSGGLEQYF
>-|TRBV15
CATSSQGWGTDTQYF
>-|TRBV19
CASRPGGRTDTQYF
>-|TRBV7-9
CASSLMPGAPTEAFF
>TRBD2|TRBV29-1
CSVDGTSGVTTNTDTQYF
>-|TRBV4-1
CASSQDSIYNEQFF
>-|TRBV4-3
CASSQDLGQANEKLFF
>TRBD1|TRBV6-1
CASSHWTGSVADTQYF
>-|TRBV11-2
CASSRRPGETQYF
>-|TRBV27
CASSQLGGADTGELFF
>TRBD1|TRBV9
CASSAPGQGQETQYF
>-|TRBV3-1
CASRNTRANEQFF
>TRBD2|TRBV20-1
CRTSGTSGAYNEQFF
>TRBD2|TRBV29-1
CSVAPPAGFTDTQYF
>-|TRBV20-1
CSARVGVGAFF
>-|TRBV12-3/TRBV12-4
CASSFSQYTEAFF
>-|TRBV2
CASSEGGAVYEQYF
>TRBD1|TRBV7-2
CASSWGQGIEAFF
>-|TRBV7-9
CASSLAVGRETQYF
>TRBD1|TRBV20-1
CSARDVRGRDYLYGYTF
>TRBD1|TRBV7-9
CASSPGGQGGDTQYF
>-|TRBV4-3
CASSQGRSVGLGELYGYTF
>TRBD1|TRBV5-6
CASSAGQDPYEQYF
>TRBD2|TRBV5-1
CASSLELATGYNEQFF
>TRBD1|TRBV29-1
CSVGEDREYEQYF
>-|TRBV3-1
CASRGEQHNQPQHF
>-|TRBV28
CASSLTLTVYEQYF
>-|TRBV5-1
CASRPTAGPTYEQYF
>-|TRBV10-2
CASSTWGHTDTQYF
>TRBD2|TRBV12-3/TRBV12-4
CASSFGKLSSGGNNEQFF
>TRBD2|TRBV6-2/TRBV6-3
CASSYWLAEYNEQFF
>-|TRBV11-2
CASSLGTLYEQYF
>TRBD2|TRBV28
CASSLYLAGSTDTQYF
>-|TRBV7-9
CASSGPLTGSTYEQYF
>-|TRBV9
CASSVGGGPSGEQYF
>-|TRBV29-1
CSVETDKIYGYTF